This T cell receptor beta chain was captured in a study of monozygotic twins with inflammatory bowel disease. The germline V gene has CDR1 SGHTS and CDR2 YDEGEE. The CDR3 is 16 amino acids. TCRdb reprocessed the 5' RACE reads, keeping one entry per CDR3 protein, no DNA. The data include 120,000 to 150,000 distinct CDR3 sequences; the top ten clones carry 2% to 2.5%. The receptor was isolated from a human donor with ulcerative colitis or Crohn's disease, or a healthy co-twin of an affected twin (not recorded which). The rearrangement joins TRBV5-8 to TRBJ2-1; TCRdb reports TRBD1, a call that lacks DNA to check it against. Sequencing was performed on blood. CDR3 loop: CASSLLRTGAYNEQFF. The full variable domain, its missing parts supplied by reference TRBV5-8 and TRBJ2-1, is EAGVTQSPTHLIKTRGQQATLRCSPISGHTSVYWYQQALGLGLQFLLWYDEGEERNRGNFPPRFSGRQFPNYSSELNVNALELEDSALYLCASSLLRTGAYNEQFFGPGTRLTVL.